This entry concerns a single T cell receptor beta chain. This CDR3 contains 14 residues. The J segment lost 5 bases and the V segment lost 5 bases, leaving 12 bases of the junction unmatched. Germline-derived CDR1 and CDR2 are GTSNPN and SVGIG (reference sequence). This specimen belongs to a study of technical replicates of blood from a handful of donors. Clones were sequenced by immunoSEQ multiplex PCR, and TCRdb holds only the in-frame ones, with some missing. The sample shows 55,000 to 75,000 clones, about 95% of them seen only once. The sample consisted of PBMCs. This receptor was identified in a human donor in good health. Some clones in this sample may be carry-over from other donors' samples. The gene calls are TRBV30 and TRBJ2-7; 7 bases agree with TRBD2. CDR3 bases: TGTGCCTGGGCCCCGGGACTACTACCCCACGAGCAGTACTTC. It specifies CAWAPGLLPHEQYF.